The source of this T cell receptor (beta chain) is a study of neurological immune-mediated disorders. Many counts were recorded for this clonotype. The unsorted libraries were produced from 2 million PBMCs held at -80 C. TCRdb re-called the 5' RACE reads through MiXCR, storing one row per CDR3 protein. The sample carries 35,000 to 50,000 distinct CDR3 sequences, more than 2% recorded once. Deletions cut 0 bases from V and 4 bases from J, with 12 bases between. Germline V CDR1 and CDR2: MNHEY, SVGAGI. The CDR3 runs 15 residues. This TCR was recovered from a man aged 50 or older with multiple sclerosis. The chain links TRBV6-5 to TRBJ1-2; D is possibly TRBD1 (5 bases). Input material: PBMCs. The CDR3 sequence is CASSYSRLGGYGYTF. CDR3 bases: TGTGCCAGCAGTTACTCGAGGCTGGGGGGCTATGGCTACACCTTC.